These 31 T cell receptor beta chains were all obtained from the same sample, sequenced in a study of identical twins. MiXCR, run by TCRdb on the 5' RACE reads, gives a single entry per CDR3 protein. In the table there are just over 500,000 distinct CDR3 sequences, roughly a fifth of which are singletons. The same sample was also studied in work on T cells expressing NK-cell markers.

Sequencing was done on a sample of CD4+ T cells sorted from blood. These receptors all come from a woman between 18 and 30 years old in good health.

CDR3 residues: CASSPGESRGETQYF. CDR3 nucleotide sequence: TGCGCCAGCAGCCCTGGGGAAAGCCGGGGCGAGACCCAGTACTTC. The chain joins TRBV5-1 to TRBJ2-5; D possibly uses TRBD1 or TRBD2 (5 bases each). V lost 4 bases, J lost 5 bases, and 18 bases lay in between. The CDR3 is 15 amino acids. Germline V CDR1 and CDR2: SGHRS, YFSETQ.

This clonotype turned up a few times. Here the CDR3 reads CSVFLSGSGTQYF. The CDR3 DNA sequence: TGCAGCGTCTTCCTCAGCGGGAGCGGGACCCAGTACTTC. J is TRBJ2-5 and V is TRBV29-1, with 8 bases aligning to TRBD2. CDR3 length: 13 residues. V shed 6 bases and J 7 bases; nucleotides not matched to a gene: 10. The germline V gene has CDR1 SQVTM and CDR2 ANQGSEA.

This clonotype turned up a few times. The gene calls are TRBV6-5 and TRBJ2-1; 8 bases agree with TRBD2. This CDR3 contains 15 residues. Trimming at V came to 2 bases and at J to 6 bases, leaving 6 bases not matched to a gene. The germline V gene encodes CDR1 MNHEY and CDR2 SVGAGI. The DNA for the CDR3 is TGTGCCAGCAGTTACACCGGGACTAGGGGCAATGAGCAGTTCTTC. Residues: CASSYTGTRGNEQFF.

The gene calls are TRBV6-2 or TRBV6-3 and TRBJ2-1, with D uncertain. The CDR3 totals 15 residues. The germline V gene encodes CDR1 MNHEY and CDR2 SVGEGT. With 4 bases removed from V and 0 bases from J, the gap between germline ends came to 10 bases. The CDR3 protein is CASSLIQPSYNEQFF. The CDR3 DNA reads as TGTGCCAGCAGTTTAATACAACCCTCCTACAATGAGCAGTTCTTC.

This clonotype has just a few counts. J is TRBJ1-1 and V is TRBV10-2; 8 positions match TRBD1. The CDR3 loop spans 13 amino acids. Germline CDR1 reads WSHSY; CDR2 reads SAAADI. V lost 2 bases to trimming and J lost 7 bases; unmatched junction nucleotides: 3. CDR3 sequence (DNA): TGCGCCAGCAGTGAGCAGGGGGCAGGTGAAGCTTTCTTT. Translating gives CASSEQGAGEAFF.

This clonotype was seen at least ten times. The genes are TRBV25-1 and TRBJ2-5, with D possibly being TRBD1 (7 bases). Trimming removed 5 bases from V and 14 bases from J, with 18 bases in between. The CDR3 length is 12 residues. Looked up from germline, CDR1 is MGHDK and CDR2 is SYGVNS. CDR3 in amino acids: CASSNQGQRVYF. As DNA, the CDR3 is TGTGCCAGCAGTAACCAGGGACAGCGGGTCTACTTC.

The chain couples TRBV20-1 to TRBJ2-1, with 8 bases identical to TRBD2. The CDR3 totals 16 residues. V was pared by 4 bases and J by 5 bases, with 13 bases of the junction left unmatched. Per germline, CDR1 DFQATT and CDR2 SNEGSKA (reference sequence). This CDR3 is CSATISGGAENNEQFF. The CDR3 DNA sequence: TGCAGTGCTACTATTTCCGGGGGGGCCGAGAACAATGAGCAGTTCTTC.

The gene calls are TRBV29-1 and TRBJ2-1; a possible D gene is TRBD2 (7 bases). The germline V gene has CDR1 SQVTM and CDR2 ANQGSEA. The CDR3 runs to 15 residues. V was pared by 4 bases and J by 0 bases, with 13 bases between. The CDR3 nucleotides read TGCAGCGTTGGGGGGCGGGGGAGCTCCTACAATGAGCAGTTCTTC. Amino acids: CSVGGRGSSYNEQFF.

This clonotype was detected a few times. This CDR3 is CAWSVWAGPREKLFF. The CDR3 DNA reads TGTGCCTGGAGTGTATGGGCAGGGCCGCGAGAAAAACTGTTTTTT. This sequence joins TRBV30 and TRBJ1-4, with D possibly being TRBD1 (5 bases). The CDR3 contains 15 residues. Trimming took 0 bases from V and 8 from J, leaving 16 bases between them. Germline V gene data show CDR1 as GTSNPN and CDR2 as SVGIG (reference sequence).

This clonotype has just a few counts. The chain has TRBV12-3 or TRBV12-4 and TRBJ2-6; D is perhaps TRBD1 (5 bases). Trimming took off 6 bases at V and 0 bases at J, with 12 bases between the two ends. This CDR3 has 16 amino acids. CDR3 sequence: CASSRQRSSGANVLTF. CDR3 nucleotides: TGTGCCAGCAGCCGACAGCGATCCTCTGGGGCCAACGTCCTGACTTTC.

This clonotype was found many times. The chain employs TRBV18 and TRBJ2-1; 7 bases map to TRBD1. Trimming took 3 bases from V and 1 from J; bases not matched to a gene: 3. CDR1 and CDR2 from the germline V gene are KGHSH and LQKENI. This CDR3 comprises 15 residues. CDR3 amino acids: CASSPDRVSYNEQFF. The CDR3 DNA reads TGTGCCAGCTCACCCGACAGGGTATCCTACAATGAGCAGTTCTTC.

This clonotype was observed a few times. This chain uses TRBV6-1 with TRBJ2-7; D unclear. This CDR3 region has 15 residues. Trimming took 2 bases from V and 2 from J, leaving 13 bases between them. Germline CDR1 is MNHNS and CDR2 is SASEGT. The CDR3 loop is CASSEWLAKTYEQYF. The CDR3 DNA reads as TGTGCCAGCAGTGAATGGCTGGCGAAGACCTACGAGCAGTACTTC.

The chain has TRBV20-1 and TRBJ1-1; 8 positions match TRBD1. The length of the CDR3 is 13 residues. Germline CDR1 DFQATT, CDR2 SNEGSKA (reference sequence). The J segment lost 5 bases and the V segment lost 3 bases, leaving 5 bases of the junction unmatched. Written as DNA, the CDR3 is TGCAGTGCTAGGGACAGGGATAGGACTGAAGCTTTCTTT. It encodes CSARDRDRTEAFF.

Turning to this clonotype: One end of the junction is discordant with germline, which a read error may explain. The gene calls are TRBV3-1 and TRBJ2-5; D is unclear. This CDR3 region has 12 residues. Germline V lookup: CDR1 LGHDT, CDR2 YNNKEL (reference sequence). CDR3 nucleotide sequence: TGTGCCAGCAGCCAAGGTGACGCGCGGAATGACTTC. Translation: CASSQGDARNDF.

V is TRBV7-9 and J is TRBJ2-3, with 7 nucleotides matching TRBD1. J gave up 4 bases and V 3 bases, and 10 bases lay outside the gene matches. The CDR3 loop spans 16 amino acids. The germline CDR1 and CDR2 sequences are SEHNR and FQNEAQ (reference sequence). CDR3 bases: TGTGCCAGCAGCTTGGGACCGGGACAGCAAGCAGATACGCAGTATTTT. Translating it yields CASSLGPGQQADTQYF.

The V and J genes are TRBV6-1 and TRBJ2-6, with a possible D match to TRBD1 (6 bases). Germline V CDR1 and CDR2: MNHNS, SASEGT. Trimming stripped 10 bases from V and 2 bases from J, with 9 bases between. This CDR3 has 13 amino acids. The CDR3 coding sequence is TGTGCCACCTCAGGGGCTGGGGCCAACGTCCTGACTTTC. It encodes CATSGAGANVLTF.

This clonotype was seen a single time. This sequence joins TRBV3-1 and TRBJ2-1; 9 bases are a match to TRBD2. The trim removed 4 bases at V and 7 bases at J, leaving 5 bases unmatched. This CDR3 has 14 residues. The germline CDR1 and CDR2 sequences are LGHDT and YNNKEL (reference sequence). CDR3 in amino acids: CASSRAGGQNEQFF. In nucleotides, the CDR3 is TGTGCCAGCAGCCGGGCGGGAGGGCAGAATGAGCAGTTCTTC.

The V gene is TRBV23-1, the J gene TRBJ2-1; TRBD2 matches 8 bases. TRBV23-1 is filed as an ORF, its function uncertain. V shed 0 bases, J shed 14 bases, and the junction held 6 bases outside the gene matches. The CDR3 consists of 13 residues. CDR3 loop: CASSQSGDGREFF. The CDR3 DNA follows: TGCGCCAGCAGTCAATCTGGGGACGGGAGGGAGTTCTTC.

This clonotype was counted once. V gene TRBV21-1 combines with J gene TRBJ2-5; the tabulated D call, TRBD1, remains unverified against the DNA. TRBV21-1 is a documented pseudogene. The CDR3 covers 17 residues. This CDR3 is CASSTWGRQGAQETQYF. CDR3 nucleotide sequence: TGTGCCAGCAGCACCTGGGGGCGACAGGGGGCTCAAGAGACCCAGTACTTC.

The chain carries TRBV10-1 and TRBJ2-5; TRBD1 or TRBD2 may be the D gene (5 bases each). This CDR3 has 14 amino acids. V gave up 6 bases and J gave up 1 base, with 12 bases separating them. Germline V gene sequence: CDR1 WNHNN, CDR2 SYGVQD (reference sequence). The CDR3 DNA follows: TGCGCCAGCAGCAGGGACGAAACCCAAGAGACCCAGTACTTC. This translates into CASSRDETQETQYF.

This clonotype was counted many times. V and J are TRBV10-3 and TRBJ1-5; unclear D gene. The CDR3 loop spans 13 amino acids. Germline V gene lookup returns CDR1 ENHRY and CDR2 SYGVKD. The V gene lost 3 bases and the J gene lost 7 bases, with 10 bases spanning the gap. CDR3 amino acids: CAISDTRGQPQHF. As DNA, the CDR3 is TGTGCCATCAGTGATACCCGAGGGCAGCCCCAGCATTTT.

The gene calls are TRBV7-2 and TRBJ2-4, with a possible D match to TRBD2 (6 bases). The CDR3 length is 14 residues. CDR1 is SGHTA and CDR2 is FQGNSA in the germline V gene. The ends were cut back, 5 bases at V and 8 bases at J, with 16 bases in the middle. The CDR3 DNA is TGTGCCAGCAGCCCCCATGGGACGGGGGACATTCAGTACTTC. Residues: CASSPHGTGDIQYF.

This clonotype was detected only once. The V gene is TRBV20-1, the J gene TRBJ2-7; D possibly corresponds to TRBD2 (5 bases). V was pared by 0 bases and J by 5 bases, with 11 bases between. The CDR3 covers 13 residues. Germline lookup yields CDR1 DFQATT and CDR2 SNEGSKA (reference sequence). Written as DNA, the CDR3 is TGCAGTGCTAGAGATCCGGGGTCCCACGAGCAGTACTTC. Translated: CSARDPGSHEQYF.

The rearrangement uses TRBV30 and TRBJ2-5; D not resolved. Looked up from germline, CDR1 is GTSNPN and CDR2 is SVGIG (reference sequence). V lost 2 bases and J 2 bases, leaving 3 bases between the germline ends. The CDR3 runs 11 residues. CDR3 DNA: TGTGCCTGGAGTCTGCAAGAGACCCAGTACTTC. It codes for CAWSLQETQYF.

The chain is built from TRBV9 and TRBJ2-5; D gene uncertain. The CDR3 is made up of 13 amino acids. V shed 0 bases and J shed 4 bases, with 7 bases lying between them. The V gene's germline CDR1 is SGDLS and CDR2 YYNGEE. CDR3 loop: CASSVDIRETQYF. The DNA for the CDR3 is TGTGCCAGCAGCGTAGATATTCGAGAGACCCAGTACTTC.

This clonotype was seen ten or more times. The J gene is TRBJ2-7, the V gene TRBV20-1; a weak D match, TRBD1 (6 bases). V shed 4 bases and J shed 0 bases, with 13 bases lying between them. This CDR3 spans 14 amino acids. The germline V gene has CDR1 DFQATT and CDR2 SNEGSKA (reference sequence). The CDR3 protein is CSAIPGASSYEQYF. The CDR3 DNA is TGCAGTGCTATTCCAGGGGCCAGCTCCTACGAGCAGTACTTC.

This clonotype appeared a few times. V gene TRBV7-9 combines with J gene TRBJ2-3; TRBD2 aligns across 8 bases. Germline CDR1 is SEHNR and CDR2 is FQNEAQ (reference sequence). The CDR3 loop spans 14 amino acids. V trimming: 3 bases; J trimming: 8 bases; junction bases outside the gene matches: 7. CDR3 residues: CASSFGPGRGTQYF. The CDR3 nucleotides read TGTGCCAGCAGCTTCGGCCCCGGGAGGGGTACGCAGTATTTT.

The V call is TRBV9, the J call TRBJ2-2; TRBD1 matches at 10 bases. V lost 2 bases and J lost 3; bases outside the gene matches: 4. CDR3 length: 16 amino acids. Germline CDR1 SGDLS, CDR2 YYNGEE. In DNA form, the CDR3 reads TGTGCCAGCAGCGTCTTGGGACAGGGGCACACCGGGGAGCTGTTTTTT. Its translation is CASSVLGQGHTGELFF. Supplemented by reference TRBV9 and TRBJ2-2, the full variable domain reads DSGVTQTPKHLITATGQRVTLRCSPRSGDLSVYWYQQSLDQGLQFLIQYYNGEERAKGNILERFSAQQFPDLHSELNLSSLELGDSALYFCASSVLGQGHTGELFFGEGSRLTVL.

CDR3 in amino acids: CASRLSSGGAVKNIQYF. Here the CDR3 DNA reads TGTGCCAGCAGACTAAGTAGCGGGGGGGCCGTCAAAAACATTCAGTACTTC. The rearrangement joins TRBV12-3 or TRBV12-4 to TRBJ2-4, with 11 bases matching TRBD2. J was trimmed by 3 bases and V by 6 bases; bases with no gene match: 10. The CDR3 is 17 residues long.

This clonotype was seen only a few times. The CDR3 sequence: CASSTGRSGANVLTF. The CDR3 region has the DNA TGCGCCAGCAGTACAGGGAGGTCTGGGGCCAACGTCCTGACTTTC. The gene calls are TRBV5-1 and TRBJ2-6; D may match TRBD1 or TRBD2 (6 bases each). The CDR3 is 15 residues long. Germline CDR1 is SGHRS and CDR2 is YFSETQ. V lost 5 bases and J lost 1, with 10 bases in between.

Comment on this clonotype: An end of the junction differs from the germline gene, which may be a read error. The CDR3 loop is CASSPRERGTEVFF. DNA of the CDR3: TGTGCCAGTAGCCCCAGGGAAAGGGGTACTGAAGTTTTCTTT. The J gene is TRBJ1-1, the V gene TRBV19, with a weak D call TRBD1 (5 bases). The CDR3 spans 14 residues. Germline V gene data show CDR1 as LNHDA and CDR2 as SQIVND (reference sequence).